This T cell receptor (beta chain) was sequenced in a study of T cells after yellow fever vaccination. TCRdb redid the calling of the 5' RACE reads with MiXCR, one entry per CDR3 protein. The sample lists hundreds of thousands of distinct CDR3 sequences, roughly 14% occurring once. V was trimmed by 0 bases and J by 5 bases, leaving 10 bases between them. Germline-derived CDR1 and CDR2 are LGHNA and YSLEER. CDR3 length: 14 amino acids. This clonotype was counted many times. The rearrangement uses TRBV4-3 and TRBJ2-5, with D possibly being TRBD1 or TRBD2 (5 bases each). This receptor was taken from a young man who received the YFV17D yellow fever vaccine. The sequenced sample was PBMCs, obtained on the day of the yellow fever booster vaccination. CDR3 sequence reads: CASSQENRRETQYF. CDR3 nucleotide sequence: TGCGCCAGCAGCCAAGAGAACAGGAGGGAGACCCAGTACTTC.